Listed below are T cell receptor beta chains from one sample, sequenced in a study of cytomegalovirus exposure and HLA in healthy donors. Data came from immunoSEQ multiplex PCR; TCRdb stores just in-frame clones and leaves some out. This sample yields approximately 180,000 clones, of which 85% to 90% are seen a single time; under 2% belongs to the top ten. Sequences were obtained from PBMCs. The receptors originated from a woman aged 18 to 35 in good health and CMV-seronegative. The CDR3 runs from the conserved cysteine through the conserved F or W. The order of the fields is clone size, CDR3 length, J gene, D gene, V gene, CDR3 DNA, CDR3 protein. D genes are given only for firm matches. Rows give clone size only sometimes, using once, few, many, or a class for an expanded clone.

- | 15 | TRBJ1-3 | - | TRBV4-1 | TGCGCCAGCAGCCAAGATTTTACAAGAGGAAACACCATATATTTT | CASSQDFTRGNTIYF
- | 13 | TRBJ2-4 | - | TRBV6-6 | TGTGCCAGCAGCTCCCCGACAATACGCATTCAGTACTTC | CASSSPTIRIQYF
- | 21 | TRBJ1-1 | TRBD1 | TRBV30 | TGTGCCTGGAACGGGGGGGGACCGGGACAGGGGAGACGATGGTTGAACACTGAAGCTTTCTTT | CAWNGGGPGQGRRWLNTEAFF
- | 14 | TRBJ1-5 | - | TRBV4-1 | TGCGCCAGCAGCCAAGGCAGGGGAGATCAGCCCCAGCATTTT | CASSQGRGDQPQHF
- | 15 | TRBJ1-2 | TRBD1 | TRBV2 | TGTGCCAGCAGAAAAGACAGGGGGAACAACTATGGCTACACCTTC | CASRKDRGNNYGYTF
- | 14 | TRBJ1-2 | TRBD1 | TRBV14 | TGTGCCAGCAGCCCCAGGACAGGGGGCTATGGCTACACCTTC | CASSPRTGGYGYTF
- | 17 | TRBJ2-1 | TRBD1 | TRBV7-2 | TGTGCCGGCAGCTGGGGGAGCTTGGACAGGGACTACAATGAGCAGTTCTTC | CAGSWGSLDRDYNEQFF
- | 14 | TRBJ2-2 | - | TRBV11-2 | TGTGCCAGCAGCTTAGATCTTGTCGGCGGGGAGCTGTTTTTT | CASSLDLVGGELFF
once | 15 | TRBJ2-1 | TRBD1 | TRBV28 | TGTGCCAGCAGCGTCTGGAAGGGGGCTGAGGATGAGCAGTTCTTC | CASSVWKGAEDEQFF
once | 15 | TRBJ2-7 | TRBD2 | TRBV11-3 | TGTGCCAGCAGCTTAGAGGGAGGGCCCGCCTACGAGCAGTACTTC | CASSLEGGPAYEQYF
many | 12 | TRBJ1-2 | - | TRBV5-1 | TGCGCCAGTTCGGACAGAAACTATGGCTACACCTTC | CASSDRNYGYTF
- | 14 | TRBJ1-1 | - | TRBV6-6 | TGTGCCAGCAGGGGCGGGGCAGAGAACACTGAAGCTTTCTTT | CASRGGAENTEAFF
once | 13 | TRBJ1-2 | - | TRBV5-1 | TGCGCCAGCAGCCCGGCAGGGTTCTATGGCTACACCTTC | CASSPAGFYGYTF
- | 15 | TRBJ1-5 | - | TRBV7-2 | TGTGCCAGCAAGATCGGAACAGGGTCTTATCAGCCCCAGCATTTT | CASKIGTGSYQPQHF
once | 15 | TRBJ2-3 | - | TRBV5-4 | TGTGCCAGCAGCCCGACGGGGGGCCGAACAGATACGCAGTATTTT | CASSPTGGRTDTQYF
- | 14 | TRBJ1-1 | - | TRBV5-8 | TGTGCCAGCAGCTTGGATCTTCCCGGCACTGAAGCTTTCTTT | CASSLDLPGTEAFF
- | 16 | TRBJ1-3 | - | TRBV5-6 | TGTGCCAGCAGCTCGGACATCGCGAGCTCTGGAAACACCATATATTTT | CASSSDIASSGNTIYF
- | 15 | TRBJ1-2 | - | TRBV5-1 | TGCGCCAGCAGCCCGGATTCCCAGGCCGGGGGGGGCTACACCTTC | CASSPDSQAGGGYTF